Listed here are 14 T cell receptor beta chains from one sample, sequenced in a study of cytomegalovirus exposure and HLA in healthy donors. 60 Vbeta and 13 Jbeta primers were used in PCR. Assay used: immunoSEQ multiplex PCR; TCRdb lists only in-frame clones, some missing. The sample comprises some 140,000 clones, approximately 80% of which are singletons, and more than 10% rests with the top ten. The material sequenced was PBMCs. The receptors were gathered from a man aged 25-45 years in good health and CMV-seropositive.

V is TRBV6-1 and J is TRBJ1-2; D remains unclear. V was trimmed by 5 bases and J by 7 bases, leaving 11 bases between them. Per germline, CDR1 MNHNS and CDR2 SASEGT. This CDR3 is built from 12 residues. The CDR3 reads CASSQLGGGYTF. The CDR3 nucleotides are TGTGCCAGCAGTCAACTTGGTGGTGGCTACACCTTC.

This clone was seen a single time. The chain is built from TRBV5-5 and TRBJ2-7; unclear D gene. The V gene lost 5 bases and the J gene lost 2 bases, with 11 bases spanning the gap. Germline CDR1 reads SGHKS; CDR2 reads YYEKEE (reference sequence). CDR3 length equals 13 residues. In DNA, the CDR3 is TGTGCCAGCAGTTCGGCCCGGGCCTACGAGCAGTACTTC. It yields the protein CASSSARAYEQYF.

V and J are TRBV5-4 and TRBJ1-1; TRBD1 aligns across 7 bases. Germline-derived CDR1 and CDR2 are SGHNT and YYREEE (reference sequence). The CDR3 is 15 residues long. V lost 0 bases to trimming and J lost 6 bases; unmatched junction nucleotides: 8. The CDR3 sequence is CASSLGPGGSPEAFF. As DNA, the CDR3 is TGTGCCAGCAGCTTGGGGCCAGGGGGTTCTCCTGAAGCTTTCTTT.

CDR3 bases: TGTGCCAGCAGCTGGACAGGGCCGGGTCAGGGAAAACTGTTTTTT. Amino acid sequence: CASSWTGPGQGKLFF. This chain links TRBV5-6 with TRBJ1-4; 8 nucleotides match TRBD1. Unmatched junction bases numbered 11, after V lost 3 bases and J lost 10 bases. Germline V CDR1 and CDR2: SGHDT, YYEEEE. This CDR3 is built from 15 residues.

The chain employs TRBV23-1 and TRBJ2-3; tentatively, D is TRBD1 (6 bases). TRBV23-1 is an ORF for which the function is uncertain. This CDR3 contains 21 residues. V was pared by 4 bases and J by 1 base, with 30 bases between. The CDR3 DNA is TGCGCCAGCAGTCGCCCCGACAGGACGTCTCAGCGGACCCGACGCACAGATACGCAGTATTTT. Residues: CASSRPDRTSQRTRRTDTQYF.

V and J are TRBV6-5 and TRBJ1-2; D is undetermined. Trimming shortened V by 2 bases and J by 3 bases, and 13 bases separated the two germline ends. The CDR3 spans 15 residues. CDR1 and CDR2 from the germline V gene are MNHEY and SVGAGI. The CDR3, as DNA: TGTGCCAGCAGTTACGATAGGAGTCGAGACTATGGCTACACCTTC. Translated, it gives CASSYDRSRDYGYTF.

V usage is TRBV5-5 and J usage is TRBJ1-1; D might be TRBD1 (6 bases). The CDR3 sequence is 12 residues long. Germline values: CDR1 SGHKS, CDR2 YYEKEE (reference sequence). The ends were cut back, 4 bases at V and 11 bases at J, with 15 bases in the middle. In DNA form, the CDR3 reads TGTGCCAGCAGCCCAGGGGACGGGGCTGCTTTCTTT. Its protein product is CASSPGDGAAFF. The variable domain in full, with the rest retrieved from reference TRBV5-5 and TRBJ1-1, is DAGVTQSPTHLIKTRGQQVTLRCSPISGHKSVSWYQQVLGQGPQFIFQYYEKEERGRGNFPDRFSARQFPNYSSELNVNALLLGDSALYLCASSPGDGAAFFGQGTRLTVV.

The chain couples TRBV2 to TRBJ2-2; 14 bases line up with TRBD2. This CDR3 contains 15 residues. Germline lookup yields CDR1 SNHLY and CDR2 FYNNEI. With V trimmed by 6 bases and J by 6 bases, 3 bases remained unmatched. CDR3 bases: TGTGCCAGCAGGGGACTAGCGGGAGCTCCCGGGGAGCTGTTTTTT. Its protein is CASRGLAGAPGELFF.

V is TRBV7-3 and J is TRBJ2-1, with TRBD2 as a possible D gene (6 bases). From germline, CDR1 is SGHTA and CDR2 FQGTGA. CDR3 length: 14 amino acids. Trimming shortened V by 1 base and J by 5 bases, and 9 bases separated the two germline ends. The DNA for the CDR3 is TGTGCCAGCAGCTTAAGCGGGGCTAACAATGAGCAGTTCTTC. It specifies CASSLSGANNEQFF.

Remarks on this clone: Within the sample, other DNA sequences also encode this same CDR3. The gene calls are TRBV6-5 and TRBJ2-7; TRBD1 matches 11 bases. Germline CDR1 is MNHEY and CDR2 is SVGAGI. The CDR3 is made up of 14 amino acids. V lost 2 bases to trimming and J lost 4 bases; unmatched junction nucleotides: 1. DNA for the CDR3: TGTGCCAGCAGTTACGGGACAGGGGGTTACGAGCAGTACTTC. It codes for CASSYGTGGYEQYF.

Concerning this clone: One junction end does not reproduce the germline sequence, and a read error may be involved. The chain couples TRBV29-1 to TRBJ2-6, with D possibly matching TRBD2 (5 bases). The CDR3 totals 14 residues. From germline, CDR1 is SQVTM and CDR2 ANQGSEA. For the CDR3, the DNA is TGCGGCGTAGAAGACTACTCTGGGGCCAACGTCCTGACTTTC. Its protein product is CGVEDYSGANVLTF.

The chain recombines TRBV28 with TRBJ2-5; weak D call: TRBD2 (6 bases). The ends were cut back, 2 bases at V and 5 bases at J, with 15 bases in the middle. CDR3 length: 15 residues. The germline gives CDR1 MDHEN, CDR2 SYDVKM. The CDR3 DNA reads TGTGCCAGCAGTTTAGGAGGGGTCGTGAGGGAGACCCAGTACTTC. Its translation is CASSLGGVVRETQYF.

The DNA of the CDR3 is TGTGCCAGCAGCTTAGCGCTTCCAGGGAACAATTCACCCCTCCACTTT. It translates to CASSLALPGNNSPLHF. V is TRBV7-6 and J is TRBJ1-6; possibly TRBD1 for D (5 bases). The CDR3 is 16 residues long. Trimming shortened V by 0 bases and J by 7 bases, and 13 bases separated the two germline ends. CDR1 is SGHVS and CDR2 is FNYEAQ in the germline V gene.

The chain has TRBV28 and TRBJ2-7, with D perhaps TRBD2 (7 bases). Trimming removed 5 bases from V and 5 bases from J, with 16 bases in between. Per germline, CDR1 MDHEN and CDR2 SYDVKM. The CDR3 runs 14 residues. In DNA form, the CDR3 reads TGTGCCAGCAGTACAAAAGGGGGGGCGAACGAGCAGTACTTC. Encoded protein: CASSTKGGANEQYF. The variable domain in full, with the rest retrieved from reference TRBV28 and TRBJ2-7, is DVKVTQSSRYLVKRTGEKVFLECVQDMDHENMFWYRQDPGLGLRLIYFSYDVKMKEKGDIPEGYSVSREKKERFSLILESASTNQTSMYLCASSTKGGANEQYFGPGTRLTVT.